This TCR beta chain originates from a study of OX40 agonist ivuxolimab in advanced cancers. The overall study: Patients got intravenous ivuxolimab at 0.01 to 10 mg/kg every 2 weeks.

From germline, CDR1 is MNHEY and CDR2 SVGAGI. CDR3 size: 15 residues. The V segment lost 7 bases and the J segment 9 bases; nucleotides outside the gene matches: 12. Whole-study results and caveats: In the 0.1 to 3.0 mg/kg range, CD4+ and CD8+ blood T cells had expanded clonally by week 6.

This clone was seen just once. Antigen specificity is unknown. TCRdb's table, derived via immunoSEQ multiplex PCR, lists solely in-frame clones and lacks some. The sample gives roughly 20,000 clones, 65% to 85% of which show up once; less than 4% is in the top ten. This sequence joins TRBV6-5 and TRBJ1-6; 7 bases are shared with TRBD1. The sample consisted of CD4+ or CD8+ T cells sorted from blood, taken in a trial of the OX40 agonist ivuxolimab. The sequence was collected from an adult with an advanced solid tumor such as melanoma, head and neck, liver or kidney cancer. The CDR3 region is CASNPKGAGGSPLHF. CDR3 DNA: TGTGCCAGCAATCCTAAGGGGGCAGGGGGTTCACCCCTCCACTTT.